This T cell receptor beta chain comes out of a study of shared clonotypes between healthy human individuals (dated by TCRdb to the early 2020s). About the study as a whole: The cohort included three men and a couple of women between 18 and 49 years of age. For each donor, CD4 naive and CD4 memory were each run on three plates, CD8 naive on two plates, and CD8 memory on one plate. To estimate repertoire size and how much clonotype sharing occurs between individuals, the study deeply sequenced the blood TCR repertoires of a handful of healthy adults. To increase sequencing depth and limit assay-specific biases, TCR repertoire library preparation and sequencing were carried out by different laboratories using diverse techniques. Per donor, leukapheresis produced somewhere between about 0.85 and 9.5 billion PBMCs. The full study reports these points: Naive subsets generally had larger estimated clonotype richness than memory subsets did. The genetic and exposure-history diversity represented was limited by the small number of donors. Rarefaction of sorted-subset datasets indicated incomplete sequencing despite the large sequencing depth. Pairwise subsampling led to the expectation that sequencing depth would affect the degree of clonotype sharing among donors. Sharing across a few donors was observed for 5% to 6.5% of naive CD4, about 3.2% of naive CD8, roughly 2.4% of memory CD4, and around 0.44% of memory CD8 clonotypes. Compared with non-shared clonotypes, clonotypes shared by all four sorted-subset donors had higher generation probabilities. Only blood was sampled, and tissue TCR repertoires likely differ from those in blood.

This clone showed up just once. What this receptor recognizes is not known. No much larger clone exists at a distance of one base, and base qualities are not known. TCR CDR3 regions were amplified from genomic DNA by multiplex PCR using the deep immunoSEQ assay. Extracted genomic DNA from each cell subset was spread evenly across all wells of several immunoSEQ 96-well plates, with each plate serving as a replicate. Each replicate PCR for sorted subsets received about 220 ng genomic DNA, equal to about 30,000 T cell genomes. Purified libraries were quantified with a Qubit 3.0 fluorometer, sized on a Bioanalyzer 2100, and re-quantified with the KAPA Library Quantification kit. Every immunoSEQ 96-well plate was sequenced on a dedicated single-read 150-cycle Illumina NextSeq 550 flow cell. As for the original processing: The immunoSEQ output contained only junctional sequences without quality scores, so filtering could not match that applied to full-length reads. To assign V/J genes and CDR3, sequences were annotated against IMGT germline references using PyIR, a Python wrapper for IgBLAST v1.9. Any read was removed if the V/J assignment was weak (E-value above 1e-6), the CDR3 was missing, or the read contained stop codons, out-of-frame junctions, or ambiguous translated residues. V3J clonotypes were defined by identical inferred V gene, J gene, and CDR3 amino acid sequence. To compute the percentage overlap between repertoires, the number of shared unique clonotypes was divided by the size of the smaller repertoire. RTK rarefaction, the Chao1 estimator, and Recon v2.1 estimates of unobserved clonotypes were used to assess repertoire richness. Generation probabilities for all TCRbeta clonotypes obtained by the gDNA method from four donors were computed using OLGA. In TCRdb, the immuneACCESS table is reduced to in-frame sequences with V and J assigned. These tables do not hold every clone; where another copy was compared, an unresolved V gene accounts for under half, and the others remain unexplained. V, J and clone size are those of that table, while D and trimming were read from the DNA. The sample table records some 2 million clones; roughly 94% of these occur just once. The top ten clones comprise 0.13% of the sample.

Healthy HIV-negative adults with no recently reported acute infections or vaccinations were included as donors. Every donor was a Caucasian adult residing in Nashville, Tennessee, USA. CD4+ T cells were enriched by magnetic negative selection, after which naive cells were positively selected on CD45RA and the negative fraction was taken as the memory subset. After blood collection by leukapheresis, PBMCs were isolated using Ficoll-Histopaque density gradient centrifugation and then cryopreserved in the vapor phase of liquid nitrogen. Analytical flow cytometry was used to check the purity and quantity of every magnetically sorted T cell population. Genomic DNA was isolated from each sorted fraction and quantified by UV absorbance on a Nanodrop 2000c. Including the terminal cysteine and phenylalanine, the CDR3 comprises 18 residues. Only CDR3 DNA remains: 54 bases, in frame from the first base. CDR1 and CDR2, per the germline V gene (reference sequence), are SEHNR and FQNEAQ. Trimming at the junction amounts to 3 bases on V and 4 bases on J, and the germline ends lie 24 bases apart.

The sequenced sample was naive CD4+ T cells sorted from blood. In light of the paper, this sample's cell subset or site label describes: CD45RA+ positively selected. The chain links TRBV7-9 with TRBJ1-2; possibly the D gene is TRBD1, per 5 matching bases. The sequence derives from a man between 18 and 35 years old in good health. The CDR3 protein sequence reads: CASSFGATGGRGPYGYTF. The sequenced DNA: TGTGCCAGCAGCTTTGGAGCAACCGGTGGAAGGGGCCCCTATGGCTACACCTTC.